Listed here are 17 T cell receptor beta chains from one sample, sequenced in a study of blood T cell repertoires in COVID-19. Profiling relied on immunoSEQ multiplex PCR, and the TCRdb table lists in-frame clones only, not all of them. The data contain some 250,000 clones, around nine tenths of them seen just once; the ten biggest clones take up around 7.3%. Sequenced material: peripheral blood. The receptors here all came from a woman in her seventies with active or convalescent COVID-19.

The chain carries TRBV7-9 and TRBJ1-2; 9 positions match TRBD1. Germline-derived CDR1 and CDR2 are SEHNR and FQNEAQ (reference sequence). V shed 5 bases and J 2 bases; nucleotides not matched to a gene: 6. The CDR3 extends over 15 amino acids. The CDR3 protein is CASSLQGARNYGYTF. The CDR3 nucleotides are TGTGCCAGCAGCCTACAGGGGGCGCGGAACTATGGCTACACCTTC. Looking up the rest from reference TRBV7-9 and TRBJ1-2 gives the full variable domain: DTGVSQNPRHKITKRGQNVTFRCDPISEHNRLYWYRQTLGQGPEFLTYFQNEAQLEKSRLLSDRFSAERPKGSFSTLEIQRTEQGDSAMYLCASSLQGARNYGYTFGSGTRLTVV.

J is TRBJ2-3 and V is TRBV4-1; unclear D gene. V lost 1 base and J lost 2, with 7 bases in between. This CDR3 is built from 14 residues. Per the germline V gene, CDR1 is MGHRA and CDR2 is YSYEKL. In DNA form, the CDR3 reads TGCGCCAGCAGCCAAGTGTTATACACAGATACGCAGTATTTT. Amino acid sequence: CASSQVLYTDTQYF.

This clone came up once. This chain connects TRBV27 to TRBJ2-2; D uncertain. This CDR3 spans 14 amino acids. Germline V lookup: CDR1 MNHEY, CDR2 SMNVEV (reference sequence). Trimming left V 6 bases short and J 1 base short, with 9 bases between. The CDR3 protein is CASRMAGNTGELFF. The CDR3 nucleotides read TGTGCCAGCAGGATGGCAGGGAACACCGGGGAGCTGTTTTTT.

The CDR3 protein is CASSPQQGMSEAFF. Here the CDR3 DNA reads TGTGCCAGCTCCCCACAACAGGGAATGTCTGAAGCTTTCTTT. The gene calls are TRBV6-5 and TRBJ1-1; a weak D match, TRBD1 (6 bases). This CDR3 is 14 amino acids long. Trimming took off 8 bases at V and 6 bases at J, with 19 bases between the two ends. Germline CDR1 reads MNHEY; CDR2 reads SVGAGI.

The chain carries TRBV7-6 and TRBJ2-1, with D perhaps matching TRBD1 (6 bases). V was cut by 5 bases and J by 10 bases, with 15 bases left in between. The length of the CDR3 is 13 residues. Germline V gene data show CDR1 as SGHVS and CDR2 as FNYEAQ. The chain's CDR3 is CASSLVFGGEQFF. Here the CDR3 DNA reads TGTGCCAGCAGCCTAGTTTTTGGGGGCGAGCAGTTCTTC.

The gene calls are TRBV5-4 and TRBJ1-5; 8 bases map to TRBD1. From germline, CDR1 is SGHNT and CDR2 YYREEE (reference sequence). The CDR3 consists of 17 residues. After removal of 1 base from V and 3 bases from J, the junction contained 9 bases not matched to a gene. The CDR3 DNA reads TGTGCCAGCAGCTTGTTGTCGGGGACAGGCTACAATCAGCCCCAGCATTTT. It yields the protein CASSLLSGTGYNQPQHF. Full variable domain (remainder filled in from reference TRBV5-4 and TRBJ1-5): ETGVTQSPTHLIKTRGQQVTLRCSSQSGHNTVSWYQQALGQGPQFIFQYYREEENGRGNFPPRFSGLQFPNYSSELNVNALELDDSALYLCASSLLSGTGYNQPQHFGDGTRLSIL.

The rearrangement uses TRBV6-6 and TRBJ1-2, with D tentatively TRBD1 (5 bases). This CDR3 is 13 amino acids long. The V gene lost 2 bases and the J gene lost 7 bases, with 11 bases spanning the gap. Germline V gene sequence: CDR1 MNHNY, CDR2 SVGAGI (reference sequence). This CDR3 reads CASSYDSVGGYTF. The CDR3 coding sequence is TGTGCCAGCAGTTACGACAGCGTCGGTGGCTACACCTTC.

DNA of the CDR3: TGTGCCAGCAGCCAGCCAGGGATGGATCAGCCCCAGCATTTT. Translation: CASSQPGMDQPQHF. V is TRBV4-2 and J is TRBJ1-5; D may be TRBD1 (5 bases). The CDR3 runs 14 residues. Trimming shortened V by 3 bases and J by 5 bases, and 11 bases separated the two germline ends. Germline V gene sequence: CDR1 LGHNA, CDR2 YNFKEQ.

This chain links TRBV5-6 with TRBJ2-3; 9 nucleotides agree with TRBD1. Per germline, CDR1 SGHDT and CDR2 YYEEEE. The CDR3 is made up of 19 amino acids. V trimming: 2 bases; J trimming: 1 base; junction bases outside the gene matches: 14. In DNA form, the CDR3 reads TGTGCCAGCAGCTTATCGGGACAGGGTTTGGTGTTGGGCACAGATACGCAGTATTTT. This translates into CASSLSGQGLVLGTDTQYF.

The chain couples TRBV6-1 to TRBJ2-1; D is unresolved. CDR3 size: 15 residues. V dropped 3 bases and J dropped 3 bases, with 12 bases sitting between them. Germline V lookup: CDR1 MNHNS, CDR2 SASEGT. CDR3 protein: CASSESVALYNEQFF. DNA of the CDR3: TGTGCCAGCAGTGAGAGCGTGGCCCTCTACAATGAGCAGTTCTTC.

Comment on this clone: This CDR3 is also generated by other DNA sequences in the sample. J is TRBJ2-1 and V is TRBV7-9; D is perhaps TRBD2 (6 bases). The germline CDR1 and CDR2 sequences are SEHNR and FQNEAQ (reference sequence). The CDR3 has 16 residues. V gave up 5 bases and J gave up 0 bases, with 14 bases separating them. The CDR3 is CASSATGGSSYNEQFF. The CDR3 DNA sequence: TGTGCCAGCAGCGCCACCGGGGGAAGCTCCTACAATGAGCAGTTCTTC.

Only a few counts were recorded for this clone. The chain employs TRBV24-1 and TRBJ1-4, with TRBD1 matching over 8 bases. J lost 8 bases, V lost 1 base, and 8 bases had no gene match. This CDR3 is built from 16 residues. Germline assignment: CDR1 KGHDR and CDR2 SFDVKD. CDR3 residues: CATSDFTGTGVEKLFF. In DNA, the CDR3 is TGTGCCACCAGTGATTTCACCGGGACAGGAGTAGAAAAACTGTTTTTT.

The chain carries TRBV18 and TRBJ1-2; D not resolved. CDR3 length equals 12 residues. CDR1 is KGHSH, CDR2 LQKENI, per germline. The germline V and J ends were trimmed by 2 bases and 3 bases, with 4 bases remaining between them. CDR3 DNA: TGTGCCAGCTCACCAACAGACTATGGCTACACCTTC. This codes for CASSPTDYGYTF.

The chain combines TRBV18 with TRBJ2-7, with D tentatively TRBD2 (6 bases). The CDR3 extends over 13 amino acids. V gave up 5 bases and J gave up 0 bases, with 8 bases separating them. The germline gives CDR1 KGHSH, CDR2 LQKENI. CDR3 sequence reads: CASSGGISYEQYF. CDR3 nucleotides: TGTGCCAGCTCAGGGGGGATCTCCTACGAGCAGTACTTC.

This clone appeared a few times. The chain links TRBV6-5 to TRBJ1-3; D possibly corresponds to TRBD1 (6 bases). V was trimmed by 0 bases and J by 4 bases, leaving 10 bases between them. The CDR3 consists of 15 residues. Germline V gene data show CDR1 as MNHEY and CDR2 as SVGAGI. CDR3 coding DNA: TGTGCCAGCAGTTACTCGGGGGCAGGGGGAAACACCATATATTTT. The encoded protein is CASSYSGAGGNTIYF.

CDR3 DNA: TGTGCCACCAGCAGAATCGGGACAGGGAAAAACATTCAGTACTTC. Translating it yields CATSRIGTGKNIQYF. V usage is TRBV15 and J usage is TRBJ2-4; 9 positions agree with TRBD1. Trimming removed 2 bases from V and 4 bases from J; junction bases left unmatched: 3. The CDR3 length is 15 residues. From germline, CDR1 is LNHNV and CDR2 YYDKDF (reference sequence).

The V gene is TRBV12-3 or TRBV12-4, the J gene TRBJ1-5; possible D gene TRBD1, 6 bases. V was trimmed by 6 bases and J by 3 bases, leaving 9 bases between them. The CDR3 contains 13 residues. CDR3 amino acids: CASRGDINQPQHF. In nucleotides, the CDR3 is TGTGCCAGCAGGGGGGACATCAATCAGCCCCAGCATTTT.